This TCR beta chain was profiled in a study of response to subunit inactivated influenza vaccine. Comment on this clonotype: Antigen: not known.

Study observations and caveats: Each seasonal flu vaccination may recruit only limited new T cells, authors suggested.

MiXCR was run by TCRdb on the RT-PCR reads, yielding one entry per CDR3 protein. The sample shows some 640,000 distinct CDR3 sequences, about 14% of them seen only once. V gave up 1 base and J gave up 4 bases; unmatched junction bases: 4. Per germline, CDR1 SGHTA and CDR2 FQGNSA. The CDR3 has 16 residues. This chain uses TRBV7-2 with TRBJ2-3; the match to TRBD2 covers 11 bases. The sample was PBMCs from blood, taken 14 to 15 days before vaccination. The TCR was taken from a man aged 50 to 59 who received an inactivated influenza vaccine. In DNA, the CDR3 is TGTGCCAGCAGCTTAGGACTAGCGGGGATGCCAGATACGCAGTATTTT. It encodes CASSLGLAGMPDTQYF.